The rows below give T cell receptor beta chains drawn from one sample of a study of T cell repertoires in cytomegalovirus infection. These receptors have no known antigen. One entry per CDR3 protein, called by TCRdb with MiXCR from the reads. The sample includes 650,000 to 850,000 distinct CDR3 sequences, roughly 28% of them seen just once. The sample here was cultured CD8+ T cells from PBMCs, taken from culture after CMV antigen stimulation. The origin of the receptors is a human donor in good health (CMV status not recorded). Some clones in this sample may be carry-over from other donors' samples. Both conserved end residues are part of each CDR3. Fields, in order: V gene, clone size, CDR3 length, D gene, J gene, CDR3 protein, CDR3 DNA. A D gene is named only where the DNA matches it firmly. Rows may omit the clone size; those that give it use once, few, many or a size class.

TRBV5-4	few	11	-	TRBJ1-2	CASSFGDQGSF	TGTGCCAGCAGCTTCGGCGACCAGGGGTCCTTC
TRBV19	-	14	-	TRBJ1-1	CASSIQGIPTEAFF	TGTGCCAGTAGTATTCAGGGAATTCCCACTGAAGCTTTCTTT
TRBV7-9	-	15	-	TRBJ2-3	CASSSNDALTDTQYF	TGTGCCAGCAGCTCTAATGACGCGCTCACAGATACGCAGTATTTT
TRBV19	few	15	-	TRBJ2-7	CASSIFGAVSYEQYF	TGTGCCAGTAGTATATTTGGTGCAGTCTCCTACGAGCAGTACTTC
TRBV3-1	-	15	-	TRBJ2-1	CASRQLGRPLNEQFF	TGTGCCAGCAGGCAGCTGGGCAGGCCCCTGAATGAGCAGTTCTTC
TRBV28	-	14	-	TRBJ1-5	CASSTTYSNQPQHF	TGTGCCAGCAGTACCACATATAGCAATCAGCCCCAGCATTTT
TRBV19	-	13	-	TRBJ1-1	CASSPNAGTEAFF	TGTGCCAGTAGTCCAAATGCTGGGACTGAAGCTTTCTTT
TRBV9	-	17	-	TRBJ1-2	CASTLGSTTASVYGYTF	TGTGCCAGCACCCTGGGGTCTACGACAGCGAGCGTATATGGCTACACCTTC
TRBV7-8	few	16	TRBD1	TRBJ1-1	CASSFRTGGPGTEAFF	TGTGCCAGCAGCTTTCGGACAGGGGGCCCGGGGACTGAAGCTTTCTTT
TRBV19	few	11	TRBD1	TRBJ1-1	CASWTGQEAFF	TGTGCCAGCTGGACAGGGCAAGAAGCTTTTTTT
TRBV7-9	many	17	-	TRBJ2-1	CASSDGRRPTGYNEQFF	TGTGCCAGCAGCGACGGACGTAGGCCGACGGGCTACAATGAGCAGTTCTTC
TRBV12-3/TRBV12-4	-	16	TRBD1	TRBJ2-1	CASSSRGGRGDNEQFF	TGTGCCAGCAGTTCGAGAGGGGGCCGTGGGGACAATGAGCAGTTCTTC
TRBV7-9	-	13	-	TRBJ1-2	CASSIPQSYGYTF	TGTGCCAGCAGCATACCACAGAGCTATGGCTACACCTTC
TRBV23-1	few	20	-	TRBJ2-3	CASSQSDPTGSGTCTDTQYF	TGCGCCAGCAGTCAATCCGACCCGACAGGCAGCGGGACTTGCACAGATACGCAGTATTTT
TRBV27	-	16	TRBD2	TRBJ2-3	CASTLIPGLATDTQYF	TGTGCCAGCACCCTTATCCCGGGACTAGCTACAGATACGCAGTATTTT
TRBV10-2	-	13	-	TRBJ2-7	CASQPGRGYEQYF	TGCGCCAGCCAACCGGGCAGGGGCTACGAGCAGTACTTC
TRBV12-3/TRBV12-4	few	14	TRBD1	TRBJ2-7	CASNPTGFSYEQYF	TGTGCCAGCAACCCGACAGGGTTCTCCTACGAGCAGTACTTC
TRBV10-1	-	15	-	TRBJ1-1	CASSESQGIDTEAFF	TGCGCCAGCAGTGAGTCGCAGGGGATCGACACTGAAGCTTTCTTT
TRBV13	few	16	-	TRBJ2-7	CASSSPATDFPYEQYF	TGTGCCAGCAGCTCCCCGGCGACAGATTTCCCCTACGAGCAGTACTTC
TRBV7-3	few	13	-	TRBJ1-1	CATVGETNTEAFF	TGTGCCACGGTGGGGGAAACCAACACTGAAGCTTTCTTT
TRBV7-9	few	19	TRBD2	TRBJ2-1	CASSLSPYHGTSGGDEQFF	TGTGCCAGCAGCTTATCCCCCTATCATGGGACTAGCGGGGGGGATGAGCAGTTCTTC
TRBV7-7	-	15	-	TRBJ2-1	CASSLVPYLYNEQFF	TGTGCTAGCAGCTTAGTTCCCTATTTATACAATGAGCAGTTCTTC
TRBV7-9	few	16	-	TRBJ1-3	CASSLKTVYSGNTIYF	TGTGCCAGCAGCCTGAAGACGGTTTACTCTGGAAACACCATATATTTT
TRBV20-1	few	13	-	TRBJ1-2	CSATGTTDYGYTF	TGCAGTGCTACCGGGACCACGGACTATGGCTACACCTTC
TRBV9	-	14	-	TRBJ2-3	CASSPDMSTDTQYF	TGTGCCAGCAGCCCCGACATGAGCACAGATACGCAGTATTTT
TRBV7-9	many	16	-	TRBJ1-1	CASSFSPRETKTEAFF	TGTGCCAGCAGCTTTAGCCCCAGGGAAACTAAGACTGAAGCTTTCTTT
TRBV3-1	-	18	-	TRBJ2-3	CASSQPGGGWGRPDTQYF	TGTGCCAGCAGCCAGCCTGGGGGGGGATGGGGGCGACCAGATACGCAGTATTTT
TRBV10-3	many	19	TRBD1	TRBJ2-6	CAISESERGRSSGANVLTF	TGTGCCATCAGTGAGTCGGAAAGGGGGCGGTCCTCTGGGGCCAACGTCCTGACTTTC
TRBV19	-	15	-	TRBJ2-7	CASSIGIFGSYEQYF	TGTGCCAGTAGTATAGGGATCTTTGGCTCCTACGAGCAGTACTTC
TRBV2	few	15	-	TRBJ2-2	CASSDGTENTGELFF	TGTGCCAGCAGTGACGGGACCGAGAACACCGGGGAGCTGTTTTTT
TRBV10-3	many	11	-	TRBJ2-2	CAISESGELFF	TGTGCCATCAGTGAGTCCGGGGAGCTGTTTTTT
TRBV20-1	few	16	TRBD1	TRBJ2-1	CSAIVPGTGAYNEQFF	TGCAGTGCCATAGTACCCGGGACAGGGGCCTACAATGAGCAGTTCTTC
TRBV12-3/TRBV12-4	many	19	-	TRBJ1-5	CASSGGPLRLYNSNQPQHF	TGTGCCAGCAGCGGGGGGCCCCTTCGATTGTACAATAGCAATCAGCCCCAGCATTTT
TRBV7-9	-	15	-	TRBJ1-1	CASTLGRRENTEAFF	TGTGCCAGCACCTTAGGTAGACGGGAAAACACTGAAGCTTTCTTT
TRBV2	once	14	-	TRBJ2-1	CASSDWSSYNEQFF	TGTGCCAGCAGTGATTGGAGCTCCTACAATGAGCAGTTCTTC
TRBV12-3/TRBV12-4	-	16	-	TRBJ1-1	CASSLESGFENTEAFF	TGTGCCAGCAGTTTAGAAAGTGGATTCGAGAACACTGAAGCTTTCTTT
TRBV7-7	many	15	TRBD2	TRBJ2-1	CASSPGLAGGDEQFF	TGTGCTAGCAGCCCAGGACTAGCGGGCGGGGATGAGCAGTTCTTC
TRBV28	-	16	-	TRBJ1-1	CASRPTGPRLNTEAFF	TGTGCCAGCAGACCCACAGGGCCGCGGTTAAACACTGAAGCTTTCTTT
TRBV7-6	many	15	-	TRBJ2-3	CASGPRDSTTDTQYF	TGTGCCAGCGGGCCTCGGGACTCGACAACAGATACGCAGTATTTT
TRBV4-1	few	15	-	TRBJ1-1	CASSQFLWGNTEAFF	TGCGCCAGCAGCCAATTCCTTTGGGGGAACACTGAAGCTTTCTTT
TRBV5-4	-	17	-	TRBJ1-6	CASSPVGGTSYNSPLHF	TGTGCCAGCAGCCCGGTGGGGGGAACGTCCTATAATTCACCCCTCCACTTT
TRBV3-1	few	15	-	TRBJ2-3	CASSQDLQGTDTQYF	TGTGCCAGCAGCCAAGATCTCCAGGGCACAGATACGCAGTATTTT
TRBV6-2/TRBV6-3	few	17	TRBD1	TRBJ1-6	CASSYSIGQDNNSPLHF	TGTGCCAGCAGTTACTCCATAGGACAGGACAATAATTCACCCCTCCACTTT
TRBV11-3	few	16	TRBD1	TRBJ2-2	CASSPGQGKNTGELFF	TGTGCCAGCAGCCCGGGACAGGGCAAGAACACCGGGGAGCTGTTTTTT